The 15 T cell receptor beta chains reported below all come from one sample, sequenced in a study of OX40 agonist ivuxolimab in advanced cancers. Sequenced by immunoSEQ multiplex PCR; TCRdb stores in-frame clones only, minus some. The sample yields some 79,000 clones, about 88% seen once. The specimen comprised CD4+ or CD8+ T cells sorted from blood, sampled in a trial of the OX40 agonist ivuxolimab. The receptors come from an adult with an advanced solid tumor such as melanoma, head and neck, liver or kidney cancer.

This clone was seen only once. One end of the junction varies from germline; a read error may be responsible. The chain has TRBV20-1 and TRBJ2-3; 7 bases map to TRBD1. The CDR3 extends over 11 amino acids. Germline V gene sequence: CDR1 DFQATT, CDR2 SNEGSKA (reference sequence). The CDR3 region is CSVGTAETQYF. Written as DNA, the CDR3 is TGCAGTGTGGGGACAGCAGAGACGCAGTATTTT.

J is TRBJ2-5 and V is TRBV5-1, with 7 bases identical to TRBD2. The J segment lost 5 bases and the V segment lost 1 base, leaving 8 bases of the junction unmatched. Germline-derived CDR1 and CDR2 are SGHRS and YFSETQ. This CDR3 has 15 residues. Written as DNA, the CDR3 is TGCGCCAGCAGCTTGCAGGCTAGCGGAGGGGAGACCCAGTACTTC. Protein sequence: CASSLQASGGETQYF. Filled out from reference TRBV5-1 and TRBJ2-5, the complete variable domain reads KAGVTQTPRYLIKTRGQQVTLSCSPISGHRSVSWYQQTPGQGLQFLFEYFSETQRNKGNFPGRFSGRQFSNSRSEMNVSTLELGDSALYLCASSLQASGGETQYFGPGTRLLVL.

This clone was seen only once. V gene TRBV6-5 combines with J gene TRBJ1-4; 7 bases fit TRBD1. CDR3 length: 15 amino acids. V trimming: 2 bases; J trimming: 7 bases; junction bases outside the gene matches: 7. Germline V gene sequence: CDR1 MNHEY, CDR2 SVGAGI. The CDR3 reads CASSYTTGSSEKLFF. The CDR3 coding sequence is TGTGCCAGCAGTTACACGACAGGGAGCAGTGAAAAACTGTTTTTT.

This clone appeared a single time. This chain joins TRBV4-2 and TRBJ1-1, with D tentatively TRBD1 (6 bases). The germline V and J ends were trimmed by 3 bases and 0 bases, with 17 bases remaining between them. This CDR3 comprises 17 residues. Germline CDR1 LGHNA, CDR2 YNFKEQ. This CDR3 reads CASSQHPGGGVNTEAFF. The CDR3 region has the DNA TGTGCCAGCAGCCAGCACCCGGGCGGGGGCGTGAACACTGAAGCTTTCTTT.

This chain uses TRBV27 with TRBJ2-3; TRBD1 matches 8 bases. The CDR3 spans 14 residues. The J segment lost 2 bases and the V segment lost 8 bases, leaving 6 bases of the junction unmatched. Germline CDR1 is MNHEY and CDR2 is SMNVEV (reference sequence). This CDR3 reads CASADRAATDTQYF. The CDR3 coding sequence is TGTGCCAGCGCGGACAGGGCCGCCACAGATACGCAGTATTTT.

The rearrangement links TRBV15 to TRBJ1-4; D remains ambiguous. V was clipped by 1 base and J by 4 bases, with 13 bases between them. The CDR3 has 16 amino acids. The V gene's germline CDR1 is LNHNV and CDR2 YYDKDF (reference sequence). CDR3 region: CATSRVRTTGNEKLFF. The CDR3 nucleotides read TGTGCCACCAGCAGAGTTAGGACTACCGGTAATGAAAAACTGTTTTTT.

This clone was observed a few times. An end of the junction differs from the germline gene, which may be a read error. This CDR3 reads CASSLSLAVNTGELFF. Written as DNA, the CDR3 is TGTGCTAGCAGCTTATCTCTAGCGGTGAACACCGGGGAGCTGTTTTTT. The chain is built from TRBV7-7 and TRBJ2-2; 7 positions match TRBD2. Germline V gene lookup returns CDR1 SSHAT and CDR2 FNYEAQ (reference sequence). CDR3 size: 16 residues.

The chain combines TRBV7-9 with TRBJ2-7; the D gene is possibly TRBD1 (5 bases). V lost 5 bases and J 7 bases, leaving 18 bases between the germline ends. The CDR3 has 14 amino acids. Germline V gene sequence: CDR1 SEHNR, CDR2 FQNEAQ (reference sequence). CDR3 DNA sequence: TGTGCCAGCAGCCGTAGGGCATCTTCAGGGGAGCAGTACTTC. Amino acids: CASSRRASSGEQYF. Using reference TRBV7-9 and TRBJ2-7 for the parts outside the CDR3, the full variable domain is DTGVSQNPRHKITKRGQNVTFRCDPISEHNRLYWYRQTLGQGPEFLTYFQNEAQLEKSRLLSDRFSAERPKGSFSTLEIQRTEQGDSAMYLCASSRRASSGEQYFGPGTRLTVT.

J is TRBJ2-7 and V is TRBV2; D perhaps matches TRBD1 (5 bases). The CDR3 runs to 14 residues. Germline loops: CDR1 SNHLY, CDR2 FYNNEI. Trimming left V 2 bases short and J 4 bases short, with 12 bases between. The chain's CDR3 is CASSEPAQGYEQYF. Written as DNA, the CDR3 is TGTGCCAGCAGTGAACCCGCCCAGGGTTACGAGCAGTACTTC.

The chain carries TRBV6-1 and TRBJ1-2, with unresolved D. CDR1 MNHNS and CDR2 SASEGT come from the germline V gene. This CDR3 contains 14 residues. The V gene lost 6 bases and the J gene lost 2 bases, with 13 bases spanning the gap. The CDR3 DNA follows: TGTGCCAGCAGACCCTCCGGGAGCAACTATGGCTACACCTTC. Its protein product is CASRPSGSNYGYTF.

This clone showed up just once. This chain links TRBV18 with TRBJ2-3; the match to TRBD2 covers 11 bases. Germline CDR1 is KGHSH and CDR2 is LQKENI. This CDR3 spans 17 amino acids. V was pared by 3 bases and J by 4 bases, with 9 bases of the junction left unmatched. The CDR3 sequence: CASSPPGSGREADTQYF. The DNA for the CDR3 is TGTGCCAGCTCACCGCCGGGTAGCGGGAGGGAAGCAGATACGCAGTATTTT.

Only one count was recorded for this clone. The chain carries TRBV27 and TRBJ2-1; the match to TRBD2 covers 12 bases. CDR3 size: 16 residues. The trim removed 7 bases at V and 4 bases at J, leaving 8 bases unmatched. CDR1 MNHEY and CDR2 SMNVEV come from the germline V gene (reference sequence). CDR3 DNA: TGTGCCAGCAAATGGGGGACTAGCGGGTCTTACAATGAGCAGTTCTTC. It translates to CASKWGTSGSYNEQFF.

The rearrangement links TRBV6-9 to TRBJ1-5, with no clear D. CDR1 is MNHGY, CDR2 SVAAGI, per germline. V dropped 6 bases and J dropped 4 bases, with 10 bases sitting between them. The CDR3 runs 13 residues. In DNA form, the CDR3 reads TGTGCCAGCAGACCGGGATCGAATCAGCCCCAGCATTTT. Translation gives CASRPGSNQPQHF.

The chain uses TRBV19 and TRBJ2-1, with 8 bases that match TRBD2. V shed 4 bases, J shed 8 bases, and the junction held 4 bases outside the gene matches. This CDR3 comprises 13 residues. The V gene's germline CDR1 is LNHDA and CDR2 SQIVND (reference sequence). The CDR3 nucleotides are TGTGCCAGTAGTACGCGGGAGGAGGATGAGCAGTTCTTC. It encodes CASSTREEDEQFF.

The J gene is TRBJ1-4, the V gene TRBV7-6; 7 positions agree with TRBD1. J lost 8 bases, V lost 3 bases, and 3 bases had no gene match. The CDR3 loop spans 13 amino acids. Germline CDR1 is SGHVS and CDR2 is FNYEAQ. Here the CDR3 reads CASSFDRDEKLFF. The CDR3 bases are TGTGCCAGCAGCTTCGACAGGGACGAAAAACTGTTTTTT.